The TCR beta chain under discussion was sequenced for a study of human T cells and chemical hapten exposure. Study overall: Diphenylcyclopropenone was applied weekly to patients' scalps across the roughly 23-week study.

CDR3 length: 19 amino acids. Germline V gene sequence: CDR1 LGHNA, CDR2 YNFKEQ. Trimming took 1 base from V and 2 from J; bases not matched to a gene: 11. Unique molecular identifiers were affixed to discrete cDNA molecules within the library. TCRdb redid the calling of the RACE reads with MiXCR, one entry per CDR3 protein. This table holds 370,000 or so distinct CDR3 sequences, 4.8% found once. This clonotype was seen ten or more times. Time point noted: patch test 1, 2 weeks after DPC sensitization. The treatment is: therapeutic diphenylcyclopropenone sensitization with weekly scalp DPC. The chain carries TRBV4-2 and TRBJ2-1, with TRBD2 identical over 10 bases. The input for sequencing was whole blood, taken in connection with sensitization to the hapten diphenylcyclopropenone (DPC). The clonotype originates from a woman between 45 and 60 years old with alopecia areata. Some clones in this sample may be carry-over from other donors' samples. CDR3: CASSQALTVSGGAYNEQFF. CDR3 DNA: TGTGCCAGCAGCCAAGCTTTAACAGTGAGCGGGGGGGCCTACAATGAGCAGTTCTTC.